This TCR beta chain comes out of a study of cytomegalovirus exposure and HLA in healthy donors. Study-wide findings and caveats: A classifier reportedly called cytomegalovirus status with high sensitivity and specificity.

The PCR ran on 60 Vbeta and 13 Jbeta primers. Sequencing used immunoSEQ multiplex PCR; TCRdb keeps in-frame clones, though not all of them. The table lists roughly 100,000 clones, around 76% of them singletons. This clone is medium-sized within its sample. Its target is not known. Germline trimming cut 2 bases from V and 5 bases from J; bases unmatched to any gene: 4. The CDR3 has 14 amino acids. Germline CDR1 reads SGHTS; CDR2 reads YDEGEE. The TCR originated in a woman aged 18-29 years in good health and CMV-seropositive. The chain is built from TRBV5-8 and TRBJ1-5; 7 nucleotides agree with TRBD1. The sequenced sample was PBMCs. CDR3 coding DNA: TGTGCCAGCAGCTTCGAACAGGGGTATCAGCCCCAGCATTTT. Its protein is CASSFEQGYQPQHF.